These 25 T cell receptor beta chains originate from one sample sequenced in a study of shared clonotypes between healthy human individuals. Assay used: immunoSEQ multiplex PCR; TCRdb lists only in-frame clones, some missing. The table has over a million clones, 98% seen once. The sequenced sample consisted of naive CD4+ T cells sorted from blood. Described subset: CD45RA+ positively selected. Receptors were obtained from a man aged 25 to 40 in good health.

The rearrangement links TRBV18 to TRBJ2-7; D may be TRBD2 (5 bases). This CDR3 has 15 amino acids. Trimming shortened V by 3 bases and J by 0 bases, and 12 bases separated the two germline ends. Germline CDR1 reads KGHSH; CDR2 reads LQKENI. The CDR3: CASSPKTGSSYEQYF. DNA of the CDR3: TGTGCCAGCTCACCTAAAACGGGAAGCTCCTACGAGCAGTACTTC.

This chain connects TRBV7-2 to TRBJ2-7; the match to TRBD2 covers 7 bases. The CDR3 loop spans 15 amino acids. V lost 1 base to trimming and J lost 4 bases; unmatched junction nucleotides: 7. Germline values: CDR1 SGHTA, CDR2 FQGNSA. CDR3 coding DNA: TGTGCCAGCAGCTTAGAGGGAGGGCCTCGGTACGAGCAGTACTTC. It is translated as CASSLEGGPRYEQYF.

The V and J genes are TRBV5-4 and TRBJ2-3; D ambiguous. V was trimmed by 5 bases and J by 5 bases, leaving 15 bases between them. This CDR3 is built from 14 residues. CDR1 is SGHNT and CDR2 is YYREEE in the germline V gene (reference sequence). The CDR3 reads CASSPPTPGDTQYF. DNA for the CDR3: TGTGCCAGCAGTCCCCCCACCCCGGGAGATACGCAGTATTTT. The variable domain in full, with the rest retrieved from reference TRBV5-4 and TRBJ2-3, is ETGVTQSPTHLIKTRGQQVTLRCSSQSGHNTVSWYQQALGQGPQFIFQYYREEENGRGNFPPRFSGLQFPNYSSELNVNALELDDSALYLCASSPPTPGDTQYFGPGTRLTVL.

The rearrangement joins TRBV5-1 to TRBJ2-1; perhaps TRBD2 as D (5 bases). CDR1 is SGHRS and CDR2 is YFSETQ in the germline V gene. V lost 0 bases to trimming and J lost 3 bases, with 25 bases between them. The CDR3 loop spans 20 amino acids. The CDR3 loop reads CASSLGDWPNRQGSYNEQFF. The CDR3 bases are TGCGCCAGCAGCTTGGGTGATTGGCCCAATCGCCAAGGGAGCTACAATGAGCAGTTCTTC. Complete variable domain (other parts from reference TRBV5-1 and TRBJ2-1): KAGVTQTPRYLIKTRGQQVTLSCSPISGHRSVSWYQQTPGQGLQFLFEYFSETQRNKGNFPGRFSGRQFSNSRSEMNVSTLELGDSALYLCASSLGDWPNRQGSYNEQFFGPGTRLTVL.

The chain has TRBV18 and TRBJ1-5, with D uncertain. Germline CDR1 reads KGHSH; CDR2 reads LQKENI. The CDR3 has 14 amino acids. Trimming cost V 2 bases and J 7 bases, with 12 bases left between them. The CDR3 bases are TGTGCCAGCTCACCAACTGACGGCGGGCAGCCCCAGCATTTT. This sequence encodes CASSPTDGGQPQHF.

Worth noting for this clone: Other DNA sequences of this sample code for an identical CDR3. This rearrangement joins TRBV5-1 to TRBJ2-1; 8 bases match TRBD1. Germline V gene lookup returns CDR1 SGHRS and CDR2 YFSETQ. J lost 3 bases, V lost 4 bases, and 3 bases had no gene match. The CDR3 has 14 residues. In nucleotides, the CDR3 is TGCGCCAGCAGCCCCGGACAGGGCTACAATGAGCAGTTCTTC. It yields the protein CASSPGQGYNEQFF.

The chain is built from TRBV5-1 and TRBJ2-5; D may be TRBD1 or TRBD2 (7 bases each). The germline V gene has CDR1 SGHRS and CDR2 YFSETQ. This CDR3 is built from 15 residues. Trimming stripped 4 bases from V and 5 bases from J, with 18 bases between. CDR3 sequence: CASSVQGREVETQYF. The CDR3 DNA reads as TGCGCCAGCAGCGTACAGGGGAGGGAGGTGGAGACCCAGTACTTC.

The chain has TRBV5-1 and TRBJ2-3; 9 bases align to TRBD2. The ends lost 4 bases at V and 1 base at J; junction bases unmatched: 7. The germline V gene has CDR1 SGHRS and CDR2 YFSETQ. This CDR3 has 16 residues. CDR3 sequence (DNA): TGCGCCAGCAGCGGGCAAGCTAGCGGGGGCACAGATACGCAGTATTTT. Translation: CASSGQASGGTDTQYF.

The genes are TRBV27 and TRBJ2-7; perhaps TRBD1 as D (6 bases). Germline assignment: CDR1 MNHEY and CDR2 SMNVEV (reference sequence). This CDR3 has 14 residues. V was clipped by 4 bases and J by 1 base, with 11 bases between them. CDR3 coding DNA: TGTGCCAGCAGTTCGGACAGATATTCCTACGAGCAGTACTTC. Translating it yields CASSSDRYSYEQYF.

Concerning this clone: Distinct nucleotide sequences in the sample also encode this CDR3. This sequence joins TRBV5-4 and TRBJ2-7, with a tentative D call TRBD2 (5 bases). The CDR3 consists of 14 residues. Germline assignment: CDR1 SGHNT and CDR2 YYREEE (reference sequence). Trimming shortened V by 4 bases and J by 0 bases, and 11 bases separated the two germline ends. The CDR3: CASSPEGSSYEQYF. The CDR3 DNA reads TGTGCCAGCAGCCCTGAGGGTAGCTCCTACGAGCAGTACTTC.

CDR3 coding DNA: TGTGCCAGTAGTATAGGGACAGGAAAGGGGGAGCAGTACTTC. Amino acid sequence: CASSIGTGKGEQYF. The genes are TRBV19 and TRBJ2-7, with 7 bases matching TRBD1. This CDR3 spans 14 amino acids. Germline loops: CDR1 LNHDA, CDR2 SQIVND (reference sequence). J was trimmed by 7 bases and V by 1 base; bases with no gene match: 7.

The V gene is TRBV25-1, the J gene TRBJ2-7; D remains unclear. Germline-derived CDR1 and CDR2 are MGHDK and SYGVNS. The CDR3 has 14 residues. Trimming removed 6 bases from V and 2 bases from J, with 14 bases in between. In nucleotides, the CDR3 is TGTGCCAGCAGCACCCCCGGGTTCGCCTACGAGCAGTACTTC. Its translation is CASSTPGFAYEQYF.

The chain carries TRBV6-7 and TRBJ2-7, with D perhaps assigned TRBD1 or TRBD2 (5 bases each). TRBV6-7 is an open reading frame, and its role is uncertain. The CDR3 has 15 residues. The CDR3 region is CVGPGRYQSSYEQYF. Here the CDR3 DNA reads TGTGTCGGCCCGGGGCGTTACCAAAGCTCCTACGAGCAGTACTTC.

The chain employs TRBV5-6 and TRBJ1-5; no clear D. The CDR3 spans 14 residues. The V gene's germline CDR1 is SGHDT and CDR2 YYEEEE. With 3 bases removed from V and 2 bases from J, the gap between germline ends came to 9 bases. The CDR3 sequence is CASSSWARNQPQHF. CDR3 DNA: TGTGCCAGCAGCTCTTGGGCCCGCAATCAGCCCCAGCATTTT. Full variable domain (outside the CDR3, taken from reference TRBV5-6 and TRBJ1-5): DAGVTQSPTHLIKTRGQQVTLRCSPKSGHDTVSWYQQALGQGPQFIFQYYEEEERQRGNFPDRFSGHQFPNYSSELNVNALLLGDSALYLCASSSWARNQPQHFGDGTRLSIL.

The CDR3 DNA reads TGTGCCAGTAGTATGCTGTCAGGGTCTGATCAGCCCCAGCATTTT. Residues: CASSMLSGSDQPQHF. The J gene is TRBJ1-5, the V gene TRBV19, with D possibly TRBD1 on 5 matching bases. Per the germline V gene, CDR1 is LNHDA and CDR2 is SQIVND (reference sequence). V was trimmed by 3 bases and J by 5 bases, leaving 14 bases between them. CDR3 length: 15 residues.

The V gene is TRBV2, the J gene TRBJ1-2, with no clear D. The V gene lost 10 bases and the J gene lost 4 bases, with 22 bases spanning the gap. This CDR3 contains 15 residues. CDR1 and CDR2 (germline): SNHLY, FYNNEI. The CDR3, as DNA: TGTGCCATCTTGGAGATTACCCCCGGCGGCTATGGCTACACCTTC. Translating gives CAILEITPGGYGYTF.

V gene TRBV7-9 combines with J gene TRBJ2-2; D call uncertain. The CDR3 loop spans 18 amino acids. V was clipped by 0 bases and J by 0 bases, with 14 bases between them. The germline CDR1 and CDR2 sequences are SEHNR and FQNEAQ (reference sequence). DNA for the CDR3: TGTGCCAGCAGCTTAGCACCCACAGCTGTGTCGAACACCGGGGAGCTGTTTTTT. Translating gives CASSLAPTAVSNTGELFF. Looking up the rest from reference TRBV7-9 and TRBJ2-2 gives the full variable domain: DTGVSQNPRHKITKRGQNVTFRCDPISEHNRLYWYRQTLGQGPEFLTYFQNEAQLEKSRLLSDRFSAERPKGSFSTLEIQRTEQGDSAMYLCASSLAPTAVSNTGELFFGEGSRLTVL.

The gene calls are TRBV30 and TRBJ2-2, with D hard to call. V was pared by 8 bases and J by 1 base, with 14 bases between. The germline V gene encodes CDR1 GTSNPN and CDR2 SVGIG (reference sequence). The length of the CDR3 is 14 residues. CDR3 bases: TGTGCCCAAAGTGTGGGCCTGAACACCGGGGAGCTGTTTTTT. Translating gives CAQSVGLNTGELFF.

This clone appeared a single time. V is TRBV28 and J is TRBJ2-2, with 12 bases that match TRBD1. This CDR3 is built from 16 residues. V was clipped by 5 bases and J by 9 bases; unmatched bases: 10. The germline V gene has CDR1 MDHEN and CDR2 SYDVKM. CDR3 sequence: CASSLTRDRGLWELFF. Written as DNA, the CDR3 is TGTGCCAGCAGTCTAACCCGGGACAGGGGGCTCTGGGAGCTGTTTTTT.

This clone was detected once. This sequence joins TRBV6-5 and TRBJ1-5; perhaps TRBD1 as D (6 bases). V lost 0 bases to trimming and J lost 6 bases, with 12 bases between them. Germline V gene lookup returns CDR1 MNHEY and CDR2 SVGAGI. This CDR3 has 15 residues. The CDR3 region is CASSYSTGKGQPQHF. As DNA, the CDR3 is TGTGCCAGCAGTTACTCTACAGGGAAGGGTCAGCCCCAGCATTTT.

Points on this clone: The identical CDR3 is also encoded by other nucleotide sequences in the sample. The chain is built from TRBV27 and TRBJ1-1, with D hard to call. This CDR3 region has 13 residues. Germline V gives CDR1 MNHEY, CDR2 SMNVEV (reference sequence). Trimming stripped 5 bases from V and 1 base from J, with 8 bases between. The chain's CDR3 is CASSLWGNTEAFF. DNA for the CDR3: TGTGCCAGCAGTCTGTGGGGGAACACTGAAGCTTTCTTT.

This clone was detected only once. The chain recombines TRBV9 with TRBJ1-2; D possibly corresponds to TRBD1 (6 bases). The germline V gene has CDR1 SGDLS and CDR2 YYNGEE. Trimming stripped 0 bases from V and 7 bases from J, with 13 bases between. CDR3 length equals 14 residues. The CDR3 reads CASSVVPGAGGYTF. CDR3 DNA sequence: TGTGCCAGCAGCGTAGTACCAGGGGCGGGTGGCTACACCTTC.

This chain connects TRBV18 to TRBJ1-1, with D maybe TRBD1 (5 bases). The V end lost 3 bases, the J end lost 3 bases, and 14 bases lay between the germline ends. Germline CDR1 KGHSH, CDR2 LQKENI. CDR3 length: 15 amino acids. CDR3 nucleotides: TGTGCCAGCTCACCGTCAGGGCCGGGGCACACTGAAGCTTTCTTT. This encodes CASSPSGPGHTEAFF. Filled out from reference TRBV18 and TRBJ1-1, the complete variable domain reads NAGVMQNPRHLVRRRGQEARLRCSPMKGHSHVYWYRQLPEEGLKFMVYLQKENIIDESGMPKERFSAEFPKEGPSILRIQQVVRGDSAAYFCASSPSGPGHTEAFFGQGTRLTVV.

The V gene is TRBV19, the J gene TRBJ2-1; tentative D call: TRBD2 (5 bases). Germline V CDR1 and CDR2: LNHDA, SQIVND (reference sequence). This CDR3 has 17 amino acids. Trimming shortened V by 1 base and J by 2 bases, and 15 bases separated the two germline ends. CDR3 amino acids: CASSIAPIAITYNEQFF. Written as DNA, the CDR3 is TGTGCCAGTAGTATAGCCCCTATAGCGATAACCTACAATGAGCAGTTCTTC.

V usage is TRBV5-1 and J usage is TRBJ2-1; D unclear. The CDR3 spans 16 residues. The V gene's germline CDR1 is SGHRS and CDR2 YFSETQ. The V end lost 5 bases, the J end lost 0 bases, and 15 bases lay between the germline ends. CDR3 residues: CASSFSTLYSYNEQFF. As DNA, the CDR3 is TGCGCCAGCAGTTTTTCGACTCTCTACTCCTACAATGAGCAGTTCTTC.